This is a list of T cell receptor beta chains from one sample in a study of cytomegalovirus exposure and HLA in healthy donors. Profiled with immunoSEQ multiplex PCR; TCRdb holds only in-frame clones, not every one. The sample consists of 250,000 to 350,000 clones, approximately 90% of them appearing once. The sequencing input was PBMCs. The origin of the receptors is a woman under 30 in good health and CMV-seronegative. CDR3s include the opening cysteine and the closing phenylalanine or tryptophan. D genes are given only for firm matches. Size tells how often a clone was seen (once, few, many) or the class of an expanded clone, and some rows leave it out.

TRBD2	NA	TRBV2	TRBJ2-1	TGTGCCAGCAGACTAGCGGGAGCCTACAATGAGCAGTTCTTC	CASRLAGAYNEQFF
NA	NA	TRBV28	TRBJ1-5	TGTGCCAGCAGTCCCCGTGTTTGGGGAGGCAATCAGCCCCAGCATTTT	CASSPRVWGGNQPQHF
TRBD2	NA	TRBV28	TRBJ2-3	TGTGCCAGCGGAAGAGCCCGGGACTACCGCACAGATACGCAGTATTTT	CASGRARDYRTDTQYF
NA	NA	TRBV11-2	TRBJ2-3	TGTGCCAGCAGCTTAGAGACATTCACAGATACGCAGTATTTT	CASSLETFTDTQYF
NA	NA	TRBV7-6	TRBJ2-1	TGTGCCAGCAGCGTTCAGGGGTCAGAGCAGTTCTTC	CASSVQGSEQFF
NA	NA	TRBV5-1	TRBJ2-1	TGCGCCAGCCCCCCGGGACTTCCCCCCTACAATGAGCAGTTCTTC	CASPPGLPPYNEQFF
TRBD2	NA	TRBV27	TRBJ2-2	TGTGCCAGCAGTCGAGACAGCGGGAGGGCCCCCGGGGAGCTGTTTTTT	CASSRDSGRAPGELFF
NA	NA	TRBV5-4	TRBJ1-1	TGTGCCAGCAGCTTGTTGGGGTGGGGACAGAACACTGAAGCTTTCTTT	CASSLLGWGQNTEAFF
TRBD1	NA	TRBV28	TRBJ1-2	TGTGCCAGCAGTTCAGACTCCGGGACAGAATATGGCTACACCTTC	CASSSDSGTEYGYTF
NA	NA	TRBV6-5	TRBJ1-1	TGTGCCAGCACCAAGGCAGGGAACACTGAAGCTTTCTTT	CASTKAGNTEAFF
NA	NA	TRBV28	TRBJ1-2	TGTGCCAGCAGTCAGGGACTGTCTAACTATGGCTACACCTTC	CASSQGLSNYGYTF
NA	NA	TRBV19	TRBJ1-2	TGTGCCAGTAGTATGGAGGGTCCGGGTGGCTACACCTTC	CASSMEGPGGYTF
TRBD2	NA	TRBV18	TRBJ2-7	TGTGCCAGCTCACCAGCGGGAAGACTAGCTGGGCCCTACGAGCAGTACTTC	CASSPAGRLAGPYEQYF
TRBD2	NA	TRBV15	TRBJ2-2	TGTGCCACCAGCAGAGATCGGGAGGCCGGGGAGCTGTTTTTT	CATSRDREAGELFF
NA	NA	TRBV6-1	TRBJ1-3	TGTGCCAGCAGTTCAGGGCAGAGAAACACCATATATTTT	CASSSGQRNTIYF
TRBD1	NA	TRBV19	TRBJ1-3	TGTGCCAGTAGTGTCCTTCAGGGGGCTGGAAACACCATATATTTT	CASSVLQGAGNTIYF
NA	NA	TRBV21-1	TRBJ2-7	TGTGCCAGCAGCAAATTTGTGGGCACTAGCGGGAGGATCAACGAGCAGTACTTC	CASSKFVGTSGRINEQYF
NA	few	TRBV10-3	TRBJ1-1	TGTGCCATCAGTGGGGGAGGGGACACTGAAGCTTTCTTT	CAISGGGDTEAFF
NA	once	TRBV7-9	TRBJ2-7	TGTGCCAGCAGCTTAGCGGGCCCTGCCTACGAGCAGTACTTC	CASSLAGPAYEQYF
NA	NA	TRBV28	TRBJ1-3	TGTGCCAGCCGGGATGCCACGAGCTCTGGAAACACCATATATTTT	CASRDATSSGNTIYF
NA	NA	TRBV19	TRBJ1-5	TGTGCCAGTAGTATAAGGCAGGAACGATCCAATCAGCCCCAGCATTTT	CASSIRQERSNQPQHF
TRBD2	NA	TRBV7-3	TRBJ2-7	TGTGCCAGCAGCCCCTACGGACTAGCGGGAGCCGAGCAGTACTTC	CASSPYGLAGAEQYF
TRBD1	NA	TRBV7-9	TRBJ2-5	TGTGCCAGCCTCCCCGCCCCACAGGGGAAGGAGACCCAGTACTTC	CASLPAPQGKETQYF
NA	NA	TRBV5-6	TRBJ2-7	TGTGCCAGCAGCTTGGACGATGGGCAGTTCTACGAGCAGTACTTC	CASSLDDGQFYEQYF
NA	NA	TRBV4-1	TRBJ2-5	TGCGCCAGCAGCCAAGTCGCAGGGGACGAGACCCAGTACTTC	CASSQVAGDETQYF
TRBD1	NA	TRBV28	TRBJ1-5	TGTGCCGGCGCCCCCCGGACAGGGCAAAATCAGCCCCAGCATTTT	CAGAPRTGQNQPQHF
NA	NA	TRBV5-1	TRBJ1-1	TGCGCCAGCAGCTCCTCGGACTGGAACACTGAAGCTTTCTTT	CASSSSDWNTEAFF
NA	NA	TRBV27	TRBJ1-4	TGTGCCAGCAGTTTAAGCGGGGGGCGCGTCCTAGAGGAAAAACTGTTTTTT	CASSLSGGRVLEEKLFF
NA	NA	TRBV29-1	TRBJ2-5	TGCAGCGTTGCGCCGGCGGGGATACAAGAGACCCAGTACTTC	CSVAPAGIQETQYF
NA	NA	TRBV9	TRBJ1-3	TGTGCCAGCAGCCCTACGGGGAGGGCCGGAAACTCTGGAAACACCATATATTTT	CASSPTGRAGNSGNTIYF
NA	NA	TRBV15	TRBJ1-1	TGTGCCACCAGCAGAACTCCGAGGGAGAACACTGAAGCTTTCTTT	CATSRTPRENTEAFF
NA	NA	TRBV27	TRBJ1-5	TGTGCCAGCAGTCCCCGGGCCCGCGGGGGCAATCAGCCCCAGCATTTT	CASSPRARGGNQPQHF
NA	NA	TRBV7-7	TRBJ2-7	TGTGCCAGCAGCGCCGACATTACTAGCTACGAGCAGTACTTC	CASSADITSYEQYF
NA	NA	TRBV5-1	TRBJ2-3	TGCGCCAGCAGCTTGGCAACTACTAGCACAGATACGCAGTATTTT	CASSLATTSTDTQYF
NA	few	TRBV7-8	TRBJ1-1	TGTGCCAGCAGCCTAAGGGGGAACACTGAAGCTTTCTTT	CASSLRGNTEAFF
TRBD1	NA	TRBV28	TRBJ1-2	TGTGCCAGCAGTTTACCCTGGACAGGGCAAATAGGCTATGGCTACACCTTC	CASSLPWTGQIGYGYTF
NA	NA	TRBV5-1	TRBJ1-1	TGCGCCAGCAGCCGAGGGAGTTGGGACACTGAAGCTTTCTTT	CASSRGSWDTEAFF
NA	NA	TRBV28	TRBJ2-5	TGTGCCAGCAGTAACCCGGGACTTCAAGAGACCCAGTACTTC	CASSNPGLQETQYF
NA	NA	TRBV29-1	TRBJ1-1	TGCAGCGTTGTAAACAGGCTCACAAAGAACACTGAAGCTTTCTTT	CSVVNRLTKNTEAFF
TRBD2	few	TRBV4-1	TRBJ2-2	TGCGCCAGCAGCCAAGGACTAGCGATCGGGGAGCTGTTTTTT	CASSQGLAIGELFF
TRBD1	NA	TRBV27	TRBJ1-2	TGTGCCAGCCGCCAGACAGGGGAGGGCTATGGCTACACCTTC	CASRQTGEGYGYTF
TRBD1	NA	TRBV7-8	TRBJ2-1	TGTGCCAGCAGCTTAGGACAGGGGCCCAATGAGCAGTTCTTC	CASSLGQGPNEQFF
TRBD1	NA	TRBV5-1	TRBJ2-7	TGCGCCAGCAGCACGACAGGGGTGGTCTACGAGCAGTACTTC	CASSTTGVVYEQYF
NA	NA	TRBV14	TRBJ2-7	TGTGCCAGCAGCCCCGGAGATGCAAACAAGTACGAGCAGTACTTC	CASSPGDANKYEQYF
TRBD2	NA	TRBV5-4	TRBJ2-3	TGTGCCAGCAGCTTGGGTCTGGGGGGGATTGGAGGCACAGATACGCAGTATTTT	CASSLGLGGIGGTDTQYF
NA	NA	TRBV28	TRBJ2-7	TGTGCCAGCAGTCCAGGGGCCTTGGAGCAGTACTTC	CASSPGALEQYF
TRBD1	few	TRBV4-1	TRBJ2-2	TGCGCCAGCAGCCGGACAGGGAACACCGGGGAGCTGTTTTTT	CASSRTGNTGELFF
NA	NA	TRBV9	TRBJ1-3	TGTGCCAGCAGCGTAGAGTCAGGAGGAAACACCATATATTTT	CASSVESGGNTIYF
TRBD2	few	TRBV27	TRBJ2-7	TGTGCCAGCAGTATTAAAGCGGGAGTTTACGAGCAGTACTTC	CASSIKAGVYEQYF
TRBD2	NA	TRBV28	TRBJ2-7	TGTGCCAGCAGTTTTGGGGCGGGAGGTCGTGAGCAGTACTTC	CASSFGAGGREQYF
NA	NA	TRBV19	TRBJ2-1	TGTGCCAGTAGTGCATTTAGCGGCCGCTCCTACAATGAGCAGTTCTTC	CASSAFSGRSYNEQFF
TRBD2	NA	TRBV5-4	TRBJ2-1	TGTGCCAGCAGCTTTTCCCCTACTAGCGGCTACAATGAGCAGTTCTTC	CASSFSPTSGYNEQFF